The rows below give T cell receptor beta chains drawn from one sample of a study of T cells after yellow fever vaccination. TCRdb used MiXCR to reprocess the 5' RACE reads, holding one entry per CDR3 protein. The sample has under 550,000 distinct CDR3 sequences, around a fifth seen once. Sample: PBMCs, taken more than 20 days after the first yellow fever vaccination. The receptors stem from a man younger than 35 who received the YFV17D yellow fever vaccine. CDR3s include the opening cysteine and the closing phenylalanine or tryptophan. The D gene is left open where the match is weak. Clone size appears in some rows only: once, few, many, or a class for an expanded clone.

j_call v_call cdr3_length d_call clone_size cdr3_aa cdr3_nt
TRBJ2-1 TRBV18 18 TRBD1 few CASSPLPGQRISYNEQFF TGTGCCAGCTCACCACTTCCGGGACAGAGGATTTCCTACAATGAGCAGTTCTTC
TRBJ1-5 TRBV27 15 NA NA CASRPGVQGNQPQHF TGTGCCAGCAGGCCAGGGGTCCAAGGCAATCAGCCCCAGCATTTT
TRBJ2-2 TRBV5-6 15 TRBD1 NA CASSSDREDTGELFF TGTGCCAGCAGCTCGGACAGGGAAGACACCGGGGAGCTGTTTTTT
TRBJ2-1 TRBV4-3 15 NA NA CASRITRANYNEQFF TGCGCCAGCCGTATCACTAGGGCCAACTACAATGAGCAGTTCTTC
TRBJ1-4 TRBV2 16 NA NA CASSEGRVATNEKLFF TGTGCCAGCAGTGAAGGCAGGGTAGCGACTAATGAAAAACTGTTTTTT
TRBJ1-2 TRBV7-2 16 NA NA CASSLIAAAGVYGYTF TGTGCCAGCAGCCTCATAGCGGCGGCAGGGGTCTATGGCTACACCTTC
TRBJ2-1 TRBV9 16 TRBD2 few CASSVVPSGGANEQFF TGTGCCAGCAGCGTAGTCCCTAGCGGGGGGGCAAATGAGCAGTTCTTC
TRBJ1-5 TRBV5-1 15 NA few CASSLEGQIGQPQHF TGCGCCAGCAGCTTGGAGGGACAAATAGGTCAGCCCCAGCATTTT
TRBJ2-1 TRBV15 13 NA NA CATSGGQYNEQFF TGTGCCACCAGCGGTGGGCAGTACAATGAGCAGTTCTTC
TRBJ1-1 TRBV15 14 NA NA CATSSGPMNTEAFF TGTGCCACCAGCAGTGGGCCCATGAACACTGAAGCTTTCTTT
TRBJ2-2 TRBV20-1 14 TRBD1 NA CSAGTGVRTGELFF TGCAGTGCGGGGACAGGGGTCAGGACCGGGGAGCTGTTTTTT
TRBJ1-1 TRBV29-1 12 TRBD1 NA CSVGLGGIEAFF TGCAGCGTTGGTCTAGGGGGCATTGAAGCTTTCTTT
TRBJ2-4 TRBV4-1 18 NA NA CASSQGLARGLVKNIQYF TGCGCCAGCAGCCAAGGATTGGCCCGGGGGCTGGTCAAAAACATTCAGTACTTC
TRBJ2-1 TRBV5-1 15 TRBD2 many CASTPTSGGAGEQFF TGCGCCAGCACCCCGACTAGCGGGGGGGCGGGTGAGCAGTTCTTC
TRBJ1-2 TRBV7-2 13 NA NA CASSLGTSYGYTF TGTGCCAGCAGCTTGGGCACCAGCTATGGCTACACCTTC
TRBJ2-3 TRBV6-2/TRBV6-3 12 NA NA CASSAVGDTQYF TGTGCCAGCAGCGCGGTGGGAGATACGCAGTATTTT
TRBJ2-3 TRBV10-3 11 NA NA CAIRTADTQYF TGTGCCATCAGGACGGCAGATACGCAGTATTTT
TRBJ2-7 TRBV29-1 12 NA few CSVSYGSYEQYF TGCAGCGTTTCATACGGCTCCTACGAGCAGTACTTC
TRBJ2-1 TRBV12-3/TRBV12-4 13 TRBD1 many CASSYRGLNEQFF TGTGCCAGCAGTTACAGGGGGCTCAATGAGCAGTTCTTC
TRBJ1-2 TRBV4-3 16 TRBD1 many CASSQDDRANVYGYTF TGCGCCAGCAGCCAAGACGACAGGGCCAACGTCTATGGCTACACCTTC
TRBJ1-1 TRBV5-1 14 TRBD1 few CASSGATGAGEAFF TGCGCCAGCAGCGGAGCGACAGGGGCGGGTGAAGCTTTCTTT
TRBJ1-1 TRBV11-2 13 NA few CASSPIPGTEAFF TGTGCCAGCAGCCCCATACCGGGCACCGAAGCTTTCTTT
TRBJ1-4 TRBV4-3 16 TRBD1 few CASSLLPGQGTEKLFF TGCGCCAGCAGCCTTTTACCGGGACAGGGTACTGAAAAACTGTTTTTT
TRBJ2-5 TRBV6-5 15 NA few CASSYSAGSQETQYF TGTGCCAGCAGTTACTCGGCAGGATCCCAAGAGACCCAGTACTTC
TRBJ2-1 TRBV18 18 TRBD1 NA CASSLLGGQGVNYNEQFF TGTGCCAGCTCACTACTGGGCGGACAGGGGGTTAACTACAATGAGCAGTTCTTC
TRBJ1-1 TRBV20-1 15 NA few CSASLGGRLNTEAFF TGCAGTGCTAGTCTCGGGGGGCGGCTGAACACTGAAGCTTTCTTT
TRBJ2-5 TRBV3-1 14 NA NA CASSPRLVGETQYF TGTGCCAGCAGCCCCAGACTAGTTGGAGAGACCCAGTACTTC
TRBJ2-3 TRBV14 14 NA few CASSRLPSADTQYF TGTGCCAGCAGCCGACTTCCTTCGGCAGATACGCAGTATTTT
TRBJ2-4 TRBV20-1 17 TRBD2 once CSARGSSGTSGGDIQYF TGCAGTGCTAGGGGCAGCTCCGGGACTAGCGGGGGGGACATTCAGTACTTC
TRBJ1-2 TRBV5-5 14 TRBD1 NA CASSPSGQGVGYTF TGTGCCAGCAGCCCCTCCGGACAGGGGGTTGGCTACACCTTC
TRBJ2-3 TRBV4-3 14 NA NA CASSQEHIADTQYF TGCGCCAGCAGCCAAGAACACATCGCGGATACGCAGTATTTT
TRBJ1-1 TRBV27 13 NA NA CASSWGRTTEAFF TGTGCCAGCAGTTGGGGGAGGACCACTGAAGCTTTCTTT
TRBJ1-2 TRBV5-4 15 NA NA CASRVPTGPNYGYTF TGTGCCAGCAGAGTCCCCACGGGACCGAACTATGGCTACACCTTC
TRBJ1-1 TRBV25-1 12 NA few CATRPANTEAFF TGTGCCACCAGACCGGCGAACACTGAAGCTTTCTTT
TRBJ1-1 TRBV2 14 TRBD1 NA CASTAGTGLTEAFF TGTGCCAGCACCGCCGGGACAGGCCTCACTGAAGCTTTCTTT
TRBJ2-1 TRBV4-1 15 TRBD1 NA CASSPGTVSYNEQFF TGCGCCAGCAGCCCCGGGACAGTCTCCTACAATGAGCAGTTCTTC
TRBJ2-1 TRBV5-1 16 TRBD2 NA CASSFLGLAGDNEQFF TGCGCCAGCAGCTTCCTAGGACTAGCGGGGGACAATGAGCAGTTCTTC
TRBJ2-3 TRBV20-1 15 TRBD2 few CSAPLAGGLTDTQYF TGCAGTGCCCCCCTAGCGGGGGGACTCACAGATACGCAGTATTTT
TRBJ2-1 TRBV12-3/TRBV12-4 14 TRBD2 many CASSPTSGGDEQFF TGTGCCAGCAGTCCCACTAGCGGGGGCGATGAGCAGTTCTTC
TRBJ2-3 TRBV7-3 14 NA few CASSLWPRPDTQYF TGTGCCAGCAGCTTATGGCCCCGTCCAGATACGCAGTATTTT
TRBJ1-1 TRBV12-5 15 NA NA CASGFILDGNTEAFF TGTGCTAGTGGTTTCATATTGGACGGGAACACTGAAGCTTTCTTT
TRBJ2-1 TRBV12-3/TRBV12-4 14 TRBD2 few CASRGTSLANEQFF TGTGCCAGCCGTGGGACTAGCCTGGCCAATGAGCAGTTCTTC
TRBJ1-1 TRBV19 15 TRBD1 few CASSLQGNQHTEAFF TGTGCCAGTAGCCTACAGGGGAATCAGCACACTGAAGCTTTCTTT
TRBJ2-3 TRBV5-1 16 TRBD1 once CASSLAGTGKPDTQYF TGCGCCAGCAGCTTGGCCGGGACAGGCAAGCCAGATACGCAGTATTTT
TRBJ2-1 TRBV7-2 17 NA NA CASSVPGGNTYYNEQFF TGTGCCAGCAGCGTACCCGGGGGTAATACGTACTACAATGAGCAGTTCTTC
TRBJ1-2 TRBV6-1 17 NA NA CASRAPGAGANNYGYTF TGTGCCAGCAGAGCACCGGGTGCGGGGGCGAATAACTATGGCTACACCTTC
TRBJ2-7 TRBV2 13 NA few CASNLVWENEQYF TGTGCCAGCAACTTAGTCTGGGAGAACGAGCAGTACTTC
TRBJ1-1 TRBV7-9 15 NA many CASSLGGSMNTEAFF TGCGCCAGCAGCCTGGGGGGCAGTATGAACACTGAAGCTTTCTTT
TRBJ1-1 TRBV4-2 18 NA few CASSQGAGEFRLNTEAFF TGTGCCAGCAGCCAAGGGGCAGGAGAATTTCGGTTGAACACTGAAGCTTTCTTT
TRBJ1-4 TRBV6-1 13 NA few CATLSRRTEKLFF TGTGCCACCCTGTCTCGGCGGACTGAAAAACTGTTTTTT
TRBJ2-2 TRBV20-1 14 NA NA CSASRRGNTGELFF TGCAGTGCTAGTCGGCGGGGGAACACCGGGGAGCTGTTTTTT
TRBJ1-1 TRBV12-3/TRBV12-4 14 NA NA CASSLTEVDTEAFF TGTGCCAGCAGTTTAACTGAAGTGGATACTGAAGCTTTCTTT
TRBJ2-5 TRBV7-8 16 NA NA CASGRTRQHLQETQYF TGTGCCAGCGGCCGCACGCGGCAGCACTTACAAGAGACCCAGTACTTC